This T cell receptor beta chain derives from a study of cytotoxic CD8 clonotypes in ibrutinib-treated CLL. The V and J ends lost 5 bases and 7 bases, in that order; junction bases with no gene match: 11. The CDR3 extends over 15 amino acids. The germline V gene has CDR1 SGHTA and CDR2 FQGNSA. Sequencing used immunoSEQ multiplex PCR; TCRdb keeps in-frame clones, though not all of them. The sample yields 140,000 or so clones, around three quarters seen once. The V gene is TRBV7-2, the J gene TRBJ2-1; 7 bases agree with TRBD2. The clonotype comes from a human donor with chronic lymphocytic leukemia. Sequenced here: PBMCs, sampled after 12 months of ibrutinib treatment. Written as DNA, the CDR3 is TGTGCCAGCAGCCCCAGAAGCGGGATAGGAAATGAGCAGTTCTTC. Its protein is CASSPRSGIGNEQFF.